This TCR beta chain was sequenced for a study of T cells in Graves' hyperthyroidism and ophthalmopathy. TCR beta CDR3 regions were amplified from RNA transcripts. TCR CDR3 regions were first amplified by RT-PCR with HTBI primers. TCRdb processed the multiplex PCR reads anew with MiXCR; each CDR3 protein has one entry. The sample has about 720,000 distinct CDR3 sequences, 16% seen once. Germline trimming cut 5 bases from V and 3 bases from J; bases unmatched to any gene: 4. Germline CDR1 and CDR2: SGHNT and YENEEA. This CDR3 spans 15 amino acids. This clonotype originated in a young man with Graves' hyperthyroidism. Sequencing used blood. This chain joins TRBV11-3 and TRBJ2-7; 13 positions match TRBD2. The CDR3 here is CASSELAGGIYEQYF. CDR3 in DNA: TGTGCCAGCAGCGAACTAGCGGGAGGGATCTACGAGCAGTACTTC.